The 27 T cell receptor beta chains below come from one sample, sequenced in a study of T cells after yellow fever vaccination. MiXCR, run by TCRdb on the 5' RACE reads, gives a single entry per CDR3 protein. The table shows roughly 340,000 distinct CDR3 sequences, with 8.7% occurring only once. The material was PBMCs, obtained on the day of the first yellow fever vaccination. These receptors were taken from a man between 18 and 29 years old who received the YFV17D yellow fever vaccine.

The chain joins TRBV6-2 or TRBV6-3 to TRBJ1-5; 10 nucleotides align to TRBD1. CDR1 is MNHEY and CDR2 is SVGEGT in the germline V gene. J was trimmed by 2 bases and V by 6 bases; bases with no gene match: 13. The CDR3 length is 18 residues. CDR3 region: CASRGPGQGIRGNQPQHF. CDR3 in DNA: TGTGCCAGCAGAGGGCCGGGACAGGGGATTCGGGGCAATCAGCCCCAGCATTTT.

The chain is built from TRBV20-1 and TRBJ2-7; 7 bases match TRBD2. V was clipped by 1 base and J by 2 bases; unmatched bases: 8. Germline assignment: CDR1 DFQATT and CDR2 SNEGSKA (reference sequence). This CDR3 has 15 residues. In DNA form, the CDR3 reads TGCAGTGCTAGAGTCGCGCTAGCGGCCGCCTACGAGCAGTACTTC. Translating it yields CSARVALAAAYEQYF.

The chain couples TRBV5-6 to TRBJ1-1, with unresolved D. The CDR3 loop spans 14 amino acids. Germline loops: CDR1 SGHDT, CDR2 YYEEEE. V shed 8 bases and J shed 2 bases, with 16 bases lying between them. In DNA, the CDR3 is TGTGCCAGGGGCCCCGGACTCGGCAACACTGAAGCTTTCTTT. This sequence encodes CARGPGLGNTEAFF.

Only a few counts were recorded for this clonotype. The rearrangement joins TRBV7-2 to TRBJ2-3, with TRBD2 identical over 9 bases. The trim removed 5 bases at V and 2 bases at J, leaving 8 bases unmatched. Germline-derived CDR1 and CDR2 are SGHTA and FQGNSA. The CDR3 loop spans 16 amino acids. This CDR3 is CASSPLAGAVTDTQYF. The CDR3 nucleotides are TGTGCCAGCAGCCCATTAGCGGGGGCCGTCACAGATACGCAGTATTTT. The full variable domain, in which reference TRBV7-2 and TRBJ2-3 provide the parts outside the CDR3, is GAGVSQSPSNKVTEKGKDVELRCDPISGHTALYWYRQSLGQGLEFLIYFQGNSAPDKSGLPSDRFSAERTGGSVSTLTIQRTQQEDSAVYLCASSPLAGAVTDTQYFGPGTRLTVL.

This clonotype appeared a few times. CDR3 coding DNA: TGCGCCAGCAGCCAAGATCGAGCCGAGGATGGCTACACCTTC. Residues: CASSQDRAEDGYTF. This chain joins TRBV4-3 and TRBJ1-2, with D uncertain. There are 14 residues in the CDR3. Trimming took 0 bases from V and 6 from J, leaving 11 bases between them. CDR1 is LGHNA, CDR2 YSLEER, per germline.

A few counts support this clonotype. The V gene is TRBV20-1, the J gene TRBJ1-1; possible D gene TRBD1, 5 bases. The CDR3 consists of 12 residues. Germline CDR1 reads DFQATT; CDR2 reads SNEGSKA (reference sequence). V lost 1 base and J 10 bases, leaving 13 bases between the germline ends. This CDR3 is CSARVGGAAAFF. In DNA form, the CDR3 reads TGCAGTGCTAGAGTTGGAGGGGCTGCAGCTTTCTTT.

This clonotype turned up a few times. This rearrangement joins TRBV7-2 to TRBJ2-1; D may be TRBD2 (6 bases). Trimming cost V 2 bases and J 9 bases, with 20 bases left between them. Germline V CDR1 and CDR2: SGHTA, FQGNSA. The CDR3 sequence is 16 residues long. Here the CDR3 reads CASSLSSAGPWGEQFF. As DNA, the CDR3 is TGTGCCAGCAGCTTATCGTCCGCGGGGCCATGGGGTGAGCAGTTCTTC.

This clonotype occurred a few times. This rearrangement joins TRBV20-1 to TRBJ2-3, with 11 bases lining up with TRBD1. Germline V lookup: CDR1 DFQATT, CDR2 SNEGSKA (reference sequence). J was trimmed by 5 bases and V by 5 bases; bases with no gene match: 9. The CDR3 is 15 residues long. The CDR3 DNA reads TGCAGTGCTTGGGGCGGGACAGGGGGTATAGATACGCAGTATTTT. It translates to CSAWGGTGGIDTQYF.

This clonotype was detected only a few times. The rearrangement links TRBV4-3 to TRBJ2-3, with D hard to call. Looked up from germline, CDR1 is LGHNA and CDR2 is YSLEER. The CDR3 loop spans 13 amino acids. V lost 4 bases, J lost 2 bases, and 7 bases lay in between. The CDR3 nucleotides are TGCGCCAGCAGCCCTGTAACCACAGATACGCAGTATTTT. As protein: CASSPVTTDTQYF.

The genes are TRBV23-1 and TRBJ2-1; possibly TRBD1 for D (5 bases). TRBV23-1 is an ORF for which the function is uncertain. The germline V and J ends were trimmed by 3 bases and 7 bases, with 10 bases remaining between them. This CDR3 comprises 13 residues. In DNA, the CDR3 is TGCGCCAGCAGTCATAGCCCAGGGAATGAGCAGTTCTTC. It codes for CASSHSPGNEQFF.

The chain recombines TRBV20-1 with TRBJ2-1, with D tentatively TRBD1 (6 bases). V lost 1 base and J lost 10, with 11 bases in between. The CDR3 covers 12 residues. CDR1 and CDR2 from the germline V gene are DFQATT and SNEGSKA (reference sequence). CDR3 coding DNA: TGCAGTGCTAGAGCAGGGGTGATGGAGCAGTTCTTC. This translates into CSARAGVMEQFF.

This clonotype was found a few times. This chain links TRBV9 with TRBJ2-7, with TRBD1 matching over 11 bases. The CDR3 totals 15 residues. Losses at the gene ends were 3 bases for V and 2 bases for J; bases not matched to a gene: 4. The germline V gene has CDR1 SGDLS and CDR2 YYNGEE. Here the CDR3 reads CASSAGTGGTYEQYF. CDR3 DNA: TGTGCCAGCAGCGCCGGGACAGGGGGGACCTACGAGCAGTACTTC.

A few counts support this clonotype. The chain uses TRBV6-1 and TRBJ1-6; D not certain. This CDR3 contains 15 residues. Trimming took 3 bases from V and 7 from J, leaving 13 bases between them. The V gene's germline CDR1 is MNHNS and CDR2 SASEGT. CDR3 protein: CASSDYPGRNSPLHF. The CDR3 bases are TGTGCCAGCAGTGATTACCCGGGAAGAAATTCACCCCTCCACTTT.

The genes are TRBV6-1 and TRBJ1-2, with unresolved D. From germline, CDR1 is MNHNS and CDR2 SASEGT. Trimming pared 8 bases from V and 4 bases from J, leaving 14 bases between. This CDR3 is built from 13 residues. Here the CDR3 DNA reads TGTGCCAGCCACGGGAACTTAGCCTATGGCTACACCTTC. The encoded protein is CASHGNLAYGYTF.

This rearrangement joins TRBV29-1 to TRBJ2-1, with D tentatively TRBD2 (5 bases). Trimming shortened V by 3 bases and J by 8 bases, and 8 bases separated the two germline ends. There are 11 residues in the CDR3. Germline V CDR1 and CDR2: SQVTM, ANQGSEA. CDR3 amino acids: CSVDSGDEQFF. As DNA, the CDR3 is TGCAGCGTTGACAGCGGCGATGAGCAGTTCTTC.

The rearrangement links TRBV25-1 to TRBJ2-1; 9 positions agree with TRBD2. The J segment lost 8 bases and the V segment lost 5 bases, leaving 10 bases of the junction unmatched. Per germline, CDR1 MGHDK and CDR2 SYGVNS. The CDR3 totals 15 residues. The CDR3 protein is CASSSTSSGGDEQFF. CDR3 sequence (DNA): TGTGCCAGCAGTTCTACCAGTAGCGGGGGAGATGAGCAGTTCTTC.

This clonotype was seen only a few times. The chain carries TRBV14 and TRBJ2-7; 10 bases line up with TRBD2. The CDR3 is 16 residues long. The germline gives CDR1 SGHDN, CDR2 FVKESK. Trimming at V came to 5 bases and at J to 1 base, leaving 8 bases not matched to a gene. The CDR3 bases are TGTGCCAGCAGCGCCAGACTAGCGGGTCTTTCCTACGAGCAGTACTTC. This gives the protein CASSARLAGLSYEQYF.

This clonotype has a handful of counts. The V call is TRBV20-1, the J call TRBJ2-7; 9 bases map to TRBD1. Germline V gives CDR1 DFQATT, CDR2 SNEGSKA (reference sequence). This CDR3 has 13 amino acids. After removal of 4 bases from V and 2 bases from J, the junction contained 3 bases not matched to a gene. The CDR3 region is CSATGTGTYEQYF. The CDR3 nucleotides are TGCAGTGCTACTGGGACAGGGACCTACGAGCAGTACTTC.

The gene calls are TRBV20-1 and TRBJ2-6; D possibly matches TRBD1 or TRBD2 (5 bases each). The length of the CDR3 is 16 residues. V gave up 2 bases and J gave up 0 bases, with 11 bases separating them. Germline values: CDR1 DFQATT, CDR2 SNEGSKA (reference sequence). The CDR3 coding sequence is TGCAGTGCTAGAAGGGACCTTCGCTCTGGGGCCAACGTCCTGACTTTC. Its protein product is CSARRDLRSGANVLTF.

The chain joins TRBV7-6 to TRBJ1-1, with D possibly matching TRBD1 (5 bases). The germline V and J ends were trimmed by 3 bases and 1 base, with 9 bases remaining between them. The CDR3 is 14 residues long. The germline V gene has CDR1 SGHVS and CDR2 FNYEAQ. CDR3 loop: CASSLAGWNTEAFF. The CDR3 bases are TGTGCCAGCAGCTTGGCAGGGTGGAACACTGAAGCTTTCTTT.

The CDR3 DNA reads TGCAGCCATCTAGCGGGGTGGAAAGAGACCCAGTACTTC. Translation gives CSHLAGWKETQYF. This chain links TRBV29-1 with TRBJ2-5; 9 bases are a match to TRBD2. The CDR3 has 13 amino acids. CDR1 SQVTM and CDR2 ANQGSEA come from the germline V gene. J was trimmed by 3 bases and V by 8 bases; bases with no gene match: 7.

This clonotype was detected only a few times. The rearrangement joins TRBV7-2 to TRBJ1-2; maybe TRBD1 (5 bases). The CDR3 runs to 13 residues. From germline, CDR1 is SGHTA and CDR2 FQGNSA. Between the trimmed V and J ends, which lost 1 base and 3 bases, there was a span of 6 bases. CDR3 coding DNA: TGTGCCAGCAGCTTAGTACAGGACTATGGCTACACCTTC. Translation gives CASSLVQDYGYTF.

The sample holds a few counts of this clonotype. The J gene is TRBJ2-5, the V gene TRBV7-2; D remains unclear. Trimming took off 5 bases at V and 9 bases at J, with 16 bases between the two ends. CDR3 length: 13 residues. The germline gives CDR1 SGHTA, CDR2 FQGNSA. Here the CDR3 reads CASSPAIGGAQYF. Here the CDR3 DNA reads TGTGCCAGCAGCCCCGCTATAGGTGGAGCCCAGTACTTC.

In this sample, this clonotype turned up a few times. J is TRBJ2-5 and V is TRBV28; D uncertain. The V end lost 6 bases, the J end lost 3 bases, and 17 bases lay between the germline ends. Germline V gene lookup returns CDR1 MDHEN and CDR2 SYDVKM. The CDR3 totals 15 residues. The CDR3 region has the DNA TGTGCCAGCAGCTCGTGGCGGAAGCTAAAAGAGACCCAGTACTTC. Translated: CASSSWRKLKETQYF.

The CDR3 DNA is TGCAGTGCTAGAAGGAGCGGGGGGGCGAACACCGGGGAGCTGTTTTTT. It translates to CSARRSGGANTGELFF. This chain connects TRBV20-1 to TRBJ2-2; 10 nucleotides agree with TRBD2. Trimming cost V 2 bases and J 0 bases; bases outside gene matches: 3. CDR1 and CDR2 from the germline V gene are DFQATT and SNEGSKA (reference sequence). This CDR3 contains 16 residues.

This clonotype was counted a few times. The chain links TRBV4-3 to TRBJ1-1; TRBD1 agrees at 9 bases. Germline values: CDR1 LGHNA, CDR2 YSLEER. The CDR3 extends over 14 amino acids. J gave up 7 bases and V 0 bases, and 3 bases lay outside the gene matches. DNA of the CDR3: TGCGCCAGCAGCCAAGACCCGACAGGGGGTGAAGCTTTCTTT. Its translation is CASSQDPTGGEAFF.

There are a few counts of this clonotype. The chain joins TRBV3-1 to TRBJ2-5; TRBD1 might be the D (6 bases). Per germline, CDR1 LGHDT and CDR2 YNNKEL (reference sequence). The CDR3 covers 17 residues. V lost 4 bases and J lost 2, with 20 bases in between. The CDR3 DNA reads as TGTGCCAGCAGCCCCAGACGCAGGGGCGGTCCGCAAGAGACCCAGTACTTC. It is translated as CASSPRRRGGPQETQYF.